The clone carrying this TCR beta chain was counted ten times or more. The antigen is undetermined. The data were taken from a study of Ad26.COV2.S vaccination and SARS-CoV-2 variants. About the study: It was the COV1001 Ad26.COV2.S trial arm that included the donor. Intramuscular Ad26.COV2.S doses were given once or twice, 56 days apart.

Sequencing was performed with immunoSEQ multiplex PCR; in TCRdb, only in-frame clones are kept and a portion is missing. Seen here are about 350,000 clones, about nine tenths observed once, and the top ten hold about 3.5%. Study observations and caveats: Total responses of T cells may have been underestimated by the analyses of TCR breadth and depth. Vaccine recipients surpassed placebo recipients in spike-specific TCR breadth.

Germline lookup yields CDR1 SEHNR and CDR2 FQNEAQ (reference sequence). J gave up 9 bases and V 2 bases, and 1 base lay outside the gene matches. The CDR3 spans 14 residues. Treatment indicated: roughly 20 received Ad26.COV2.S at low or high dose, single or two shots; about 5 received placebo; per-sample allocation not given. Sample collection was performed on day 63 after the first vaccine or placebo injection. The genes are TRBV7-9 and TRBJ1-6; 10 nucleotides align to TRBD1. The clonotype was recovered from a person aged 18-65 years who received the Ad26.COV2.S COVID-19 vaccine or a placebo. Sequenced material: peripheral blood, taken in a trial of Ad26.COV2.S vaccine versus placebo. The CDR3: CASSLRDRGSPLHF. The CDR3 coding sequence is TGTGCCAGCAGCTTAAGGGACAGGGGTTCACCCCTCCACTTT.